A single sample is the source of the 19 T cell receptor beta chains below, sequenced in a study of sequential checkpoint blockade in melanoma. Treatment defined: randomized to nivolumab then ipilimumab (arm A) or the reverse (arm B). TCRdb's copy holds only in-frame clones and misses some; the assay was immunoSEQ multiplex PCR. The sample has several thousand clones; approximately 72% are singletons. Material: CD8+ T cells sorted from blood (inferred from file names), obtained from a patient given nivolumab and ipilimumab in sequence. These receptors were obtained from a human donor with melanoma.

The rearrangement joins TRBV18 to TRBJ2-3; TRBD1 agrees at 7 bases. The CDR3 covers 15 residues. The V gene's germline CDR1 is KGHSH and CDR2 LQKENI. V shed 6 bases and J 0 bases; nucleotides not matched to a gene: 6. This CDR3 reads CASSSGTASTDTQYF. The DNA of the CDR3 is TGTGCCAGCTCGTCCGGGACAGCTAGCACAGATACGCAGTATTTT.

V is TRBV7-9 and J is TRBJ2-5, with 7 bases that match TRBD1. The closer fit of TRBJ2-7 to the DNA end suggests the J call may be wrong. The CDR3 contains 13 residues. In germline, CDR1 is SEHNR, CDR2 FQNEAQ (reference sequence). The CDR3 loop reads CASRQDPGGEQYF. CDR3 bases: TGTGCCAGCAGGCAGGACCCAGGGGGCGAGCAGTACTTC.

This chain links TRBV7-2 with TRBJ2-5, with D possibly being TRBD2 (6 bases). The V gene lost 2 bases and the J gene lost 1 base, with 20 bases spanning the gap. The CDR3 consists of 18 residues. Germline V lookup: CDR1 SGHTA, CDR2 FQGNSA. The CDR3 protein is CASSLRGWRDGIQETQYF. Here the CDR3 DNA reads TGTGCCAGCAGCTTACGCGGTTGGCGGGACGGGATCCAAGAGACCCAGTACTTC. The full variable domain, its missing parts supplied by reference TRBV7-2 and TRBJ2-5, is GAGVSQSPSNKVTEKGKDVELRCDPISGHTALYWYRQSLGQGLEFLIYFQGNSAPDKSGLPSDRFSAERTGGSVSTLTIQRTQQEDSAVYLCASSLRGWRDGIQETQYFGPGTRLLVL.

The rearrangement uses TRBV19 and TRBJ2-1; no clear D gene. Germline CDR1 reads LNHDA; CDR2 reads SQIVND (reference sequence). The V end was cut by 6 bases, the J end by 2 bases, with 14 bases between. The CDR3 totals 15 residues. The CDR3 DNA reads TGTGCCAGTAGATCAAGACAAAGCCCCTACAATGAGCAGTTCTTC. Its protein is CASRSRQSPYNEQFF.

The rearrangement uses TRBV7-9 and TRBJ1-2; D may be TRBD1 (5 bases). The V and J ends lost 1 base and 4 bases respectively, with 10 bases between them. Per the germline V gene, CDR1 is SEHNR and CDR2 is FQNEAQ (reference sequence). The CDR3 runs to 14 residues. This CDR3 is CASSLVGQVYGYTF. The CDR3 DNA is TGTGCCAGCAGCTTAGTGGGGCAGGTCTATGGCTACACCTTC.

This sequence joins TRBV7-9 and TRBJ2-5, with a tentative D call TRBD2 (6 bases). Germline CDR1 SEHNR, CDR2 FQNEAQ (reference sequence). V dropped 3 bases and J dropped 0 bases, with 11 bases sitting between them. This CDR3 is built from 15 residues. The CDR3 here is CASSFPGLHQETQYF. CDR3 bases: TGTGCCAGCAGCTTCCCGGGACTCCACCAAGAGACCCAGTACTTC. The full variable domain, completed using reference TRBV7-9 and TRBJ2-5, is DTGVSQNPRHKITKRGQNVTFRCDPISEHNRLYWYRQTLGQGPEFLTYFQNEAQLEKSRLLSDRFSAERPKGSFSTLEIQRTEQGDSAMYLCASSFPGLHQETQYFGPGTRLLVL.

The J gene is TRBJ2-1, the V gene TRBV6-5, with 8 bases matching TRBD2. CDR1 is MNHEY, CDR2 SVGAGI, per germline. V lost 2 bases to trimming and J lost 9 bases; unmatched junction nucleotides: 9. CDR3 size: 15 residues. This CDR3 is CASSYNGGALGEQFF. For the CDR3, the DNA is TGTGCCAGCAGTTACAACGGGGGGGCCCTAGGTGAGCAGTTCTTC.

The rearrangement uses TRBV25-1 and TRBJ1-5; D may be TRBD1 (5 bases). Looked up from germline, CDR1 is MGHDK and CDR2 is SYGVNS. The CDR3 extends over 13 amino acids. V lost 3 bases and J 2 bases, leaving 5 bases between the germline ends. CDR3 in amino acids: CASSDRGNQPQHF. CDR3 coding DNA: TGTGCCAGCAGTGACAGGGGCAATCAGCCCCAGCATTTT.

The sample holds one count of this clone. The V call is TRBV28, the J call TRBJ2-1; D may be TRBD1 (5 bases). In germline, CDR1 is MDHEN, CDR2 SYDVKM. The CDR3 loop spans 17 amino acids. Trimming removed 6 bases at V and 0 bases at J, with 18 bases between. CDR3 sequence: CASSHMGRVSSYNEQFF. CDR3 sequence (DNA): TGTGCCAGCAGCCACATGGGGCGCGTGAGCTCCTACAATGAGCAGTTCTTC.

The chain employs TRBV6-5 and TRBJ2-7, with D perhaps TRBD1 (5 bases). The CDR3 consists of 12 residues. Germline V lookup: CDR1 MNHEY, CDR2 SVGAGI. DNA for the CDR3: TGTGTCACTCGCAGGGTGGGGCTCGAGCAGTACTTC. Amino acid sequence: CVTRRVGLEQYF.

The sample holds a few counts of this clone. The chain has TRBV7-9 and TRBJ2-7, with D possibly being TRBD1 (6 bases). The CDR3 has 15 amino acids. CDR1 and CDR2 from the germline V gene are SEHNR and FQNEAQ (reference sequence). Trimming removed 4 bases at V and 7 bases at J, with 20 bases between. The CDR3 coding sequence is TGTGCCAGCAGCTCGAGTCAGGGGATGGTCGGAGAGCAGTACTTC. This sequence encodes CASSSSQGMVGEQYF.

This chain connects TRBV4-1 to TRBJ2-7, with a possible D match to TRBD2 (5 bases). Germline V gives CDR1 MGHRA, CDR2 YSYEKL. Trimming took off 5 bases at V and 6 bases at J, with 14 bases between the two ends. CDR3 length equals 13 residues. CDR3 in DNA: TGCGCCAGCAGCGTCAGTGGTGGAGGCGAGCAGTACTTC. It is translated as CASSVSGGGEQYF.

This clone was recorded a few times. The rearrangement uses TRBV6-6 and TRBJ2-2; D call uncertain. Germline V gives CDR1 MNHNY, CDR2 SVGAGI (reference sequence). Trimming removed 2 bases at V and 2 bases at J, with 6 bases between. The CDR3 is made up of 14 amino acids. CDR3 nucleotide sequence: TGTGCCAGCAGTTACGATGGCAACACCGGGGAGCTGTTTTTT. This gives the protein CASSYDGNTGELFF.

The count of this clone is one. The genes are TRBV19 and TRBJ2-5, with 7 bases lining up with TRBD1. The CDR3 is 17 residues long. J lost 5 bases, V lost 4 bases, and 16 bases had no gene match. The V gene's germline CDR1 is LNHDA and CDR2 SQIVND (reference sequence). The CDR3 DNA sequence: TGTGCCAGTAGTACATCCGCCCCGACAGGGATGTGGGAGACCCAGTACTTC. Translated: CASSTSAPTGMWETQYF.

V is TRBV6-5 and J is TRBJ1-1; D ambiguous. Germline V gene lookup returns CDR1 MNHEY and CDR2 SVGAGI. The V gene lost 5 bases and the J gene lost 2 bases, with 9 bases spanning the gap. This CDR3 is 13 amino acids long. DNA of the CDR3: TGTGCCAGCAGTAAACGGGAAAACACTGAAGCTTTCTTT. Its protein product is CASSKRENTEAFF.

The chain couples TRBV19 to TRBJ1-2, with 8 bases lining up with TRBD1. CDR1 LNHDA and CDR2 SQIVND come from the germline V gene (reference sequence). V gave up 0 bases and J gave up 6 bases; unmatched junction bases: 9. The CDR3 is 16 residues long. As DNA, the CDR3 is TGTGCCAGTAGTATAGATGCGACAGGGGTTTGGAATGGCTACACCTTC. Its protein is CASSIDATGVWNGYTF.

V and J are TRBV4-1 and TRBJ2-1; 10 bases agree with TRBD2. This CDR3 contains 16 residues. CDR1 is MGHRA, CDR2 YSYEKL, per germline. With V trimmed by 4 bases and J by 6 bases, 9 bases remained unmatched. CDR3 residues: CASSPTSGGAPNEQFF. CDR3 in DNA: TGCGCCAGCAGCCCTACAAGCGGGGGGGCCCCCAATGAGCAGTTCTTC.

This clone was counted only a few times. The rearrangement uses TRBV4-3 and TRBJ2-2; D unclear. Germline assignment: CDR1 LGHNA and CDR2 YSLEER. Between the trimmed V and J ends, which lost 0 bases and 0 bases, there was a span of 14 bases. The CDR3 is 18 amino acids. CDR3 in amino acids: CASSQDRESVTNTGELFF. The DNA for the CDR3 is TGCGCCAGCAGCCAAGATAGAGAGAGCGTAACGAACACCGGGGAGCTGTTTTTT.

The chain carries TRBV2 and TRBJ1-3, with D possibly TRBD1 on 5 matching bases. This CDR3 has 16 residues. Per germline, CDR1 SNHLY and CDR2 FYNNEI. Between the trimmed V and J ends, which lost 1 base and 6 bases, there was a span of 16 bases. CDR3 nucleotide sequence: TGTGCCAGCAGTGAAGGGGAAGGGGTCCCGAAAAACACCATATATTTT. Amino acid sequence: CASSEGEGVPKNTIYF.